This T cell receptor beta chain was documented in a study of blood T cell repertoires in COVID-19. Overall study: Some COVID-19 samples were acute and others convalescent; all came from the United States, Italy and Spain. Sample material is recorded as cDNA or gDNA derived from T cells, B-cell-depleted T cells, or PBMCs.

As processed by the authors: Estimation of nucleated cell counts relied on the amplification of reference gene primers. Sequenced by immunoSEQ multiplex PCR; TCRdb stores in-frame clones only, minus some. That table gives V, J and clone size, and the DNA gave D and trimming. The table has 40,000 to 60,000 clones, approximately 84% seen once. The CDR3 runs 15 residues. Trimming at V came to 2 bases and at J to 10 bases, leaving 5 bases not matched to a gene. CDR1 and CDR2 from the germline V gene are SGHAT and FQNNGV. This clonotype originated in a man aged 45-60 years with active COVID-19. The V call is TRBV11-2, the J call TRBJ2-1; 13 nucleotides match TRBD2. Sequenced input: peripheral blood. The CDR3 DNA is TGTGCCAGCAGCTTACGACTAGCGGGGGGTTGGGAGCAGTTCTTC. Translating gives CASSLRLAGGWEQFF.